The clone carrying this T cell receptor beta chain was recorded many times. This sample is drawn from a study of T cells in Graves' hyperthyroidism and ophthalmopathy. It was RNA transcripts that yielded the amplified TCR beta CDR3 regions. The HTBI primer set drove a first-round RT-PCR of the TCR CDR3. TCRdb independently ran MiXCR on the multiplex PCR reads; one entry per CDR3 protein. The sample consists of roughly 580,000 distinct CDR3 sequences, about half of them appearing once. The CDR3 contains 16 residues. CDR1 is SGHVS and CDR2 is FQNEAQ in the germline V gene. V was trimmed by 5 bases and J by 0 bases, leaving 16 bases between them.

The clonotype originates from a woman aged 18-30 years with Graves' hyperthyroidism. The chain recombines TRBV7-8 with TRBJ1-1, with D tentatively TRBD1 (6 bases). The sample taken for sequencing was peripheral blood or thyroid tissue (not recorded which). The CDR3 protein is CASSTRQAAMNTEAFF. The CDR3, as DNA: TGTGCCAGCAGCACCCGACAGGCCGCCATGAACACTGAAGCTTTCTTT.